The rows below give T cell receptor beta chains drawn from one sample of a study of identical twins. MiXCR, applied by TCRdb to the 5' RACE reads, yields one record per CDR3 protein. Among roughly 770,000 distinct CDR3 sequences listed, 18% were seen once. A further study also used this sample, focusing on T cells expressing NK-cell markers.

The specimen was PBMCs. The receptors stem from a woman aged 18-30 years in good health. CDR3s include the opening cysteine and the closing phenylalanine or tryptophan. D genes are given only for firm matches. The size of a clone is reported for some rows only, either as once, few or many, or as a class for expanded clones.

clone_size	j_call	v_call	d_call	cdr3_aa	cdr3_nt
NA	TRBJ2-1	TRBV12-3/TRBV12-4	TRBD2	CASSLSRGGVNEQFF	TGTGCCAGCAGCCTAAGCCGGGGGGGAGTCAATGAGCAGTTCTTC
NA	TRBJ2-7	TRBV5-1	NA	CASSSGVLGEQYF	TGCGCCAGCAGCTCTGGGGTGTTAGGCGAGCAGTACTTC
NA	TRBJ2-5	TRBV11-2	NA	CASSLGGTIQETQYF	TGTGCCAGCAGCTTGGGCGGCACGATCCAAGAGACCCAGTACTTC
NA	TRBJ2-3	TRBV10-3	NA	CAISREPTLDTQYF	TGTGCCATCAGCCGGGAGCCTACCCTTGATACGCAGTATTTT
few	TRBJ2-1	TRBV7-8	NA	CASSLGYQGLNNEQFF	TGTGCCAGCAGCTTAGGGTACCAGGGGCTTAACAATGAGCAGTTCTTC
few	TRBJ2-1	TRBV6-6	NA	CASSYGNGEQFF	TGTGCCAGCAGTTACGGGAACGGTGAGCAGTTCTTC
NA	TRBJ2-7	TRBV2	TRBD1	CASRDGAGQGYYEQYF	TGTGCCAGCAGGGATGGGGCGGGACAGGGATACTACGAGCAGTACTTC
few	TRBJ2-3	TRBV28	TRBD2	CASSSLAGDTDTQYF	TGTGCCAGCAGTTCACTAGCGGGAGATACAGATACGCAGTATTTT
NA	TRBJ2-1	TRBV9	NA	CASSVGAISYNEQFF	TGTGCCAGCAGCGTAGGGGCGATATCCTACAATGAGCAGTTCTTC
NA	TRBJ2-2	TRBV5-1	NA	CASSWDGRTGELFF	TGCGCCAGCAGCTGGGACGGACGCACCGGGGAGCTGTTTTTT
NA	TRBJ2-5	TRBV24-1	TRBD1	CATSDPGQGRETQYF	TGTGCCACCAGTGACCCCGGACAGGGGAGAGAGACCCAGTACTTC
NA	TRBJ1-1	TRBV6-1	NA	CASRKDGGLNTEAFF	TGTGCCAGCAGAAAGGACGGCGGGTTGAACACTGAAGCTTTCTTT
few	TRBJ1-1	TRBV5-1	TRBD1	CASSSGQWVNTEAFF	TGCGCCAGCAGCTCGGGACAGTGGGTGAACACTGAAGCTTTCTTT
few	TRBJ2-2	TRBV5-6	NA	CASSLVGASNTGELFF	TGTGCCAGCAGCTTGGTAGGGGCTTCGAACACCGGGGAGCTGTTTTTT
once	TRBJ2-7	TRBV11-3	NA	CASSQRGGQTYEQYF	TGTGCCAGCAGCCAGAGGGGGGGACAAACCTACGAGCAGTACTTC
few	TRBJ2-7	TRBV7-9	NA	CASSPDRIYEQYF	TGTGCCAGCAGCCCCGACAGGATTTACGAGCAGTACTTC
NA	TRBJ1-1	TRBV5-1	NA	CASSAGFREELAFF	TGCGCCAGCAGCGCGGGATTCAGGGAGGAACTAGCTTTCTTT
few	TRBJ1-1	TRBV2	NA	CASSADSNTEAFF	TGTGCCAGCAGCGCGGACAGTAACACTGAAGCTTTCTTT
many	TRBJ2-7	TRBV5-1	NA	CASSLDSGYEQYF	TGCGCCAGCAGCTTGGATTCCGGCTACGAGCAGTACTTC
many	TRBJ2-7	TRBV6-1	NA	CASSIIEEPGVYEQYF	TGTGCCAGCAGCATCATCGAGGAGCCCGGAGTGTACGAGCAGTACTTC
NA	TRBJ2-7	TRBV2	TRBD2	CASRGLSGDSYEQYF	TGTGCCAGCCGGGGACTCAGCGGGGACTCCTACGAGCAGTACTTC
few	TRBJ2-7	TRBV20-1	NA	CSAARDLYEQYF	TGCAGTGCTGCGCGGGATCTATACGAGCAGTACTTC
NA	TRBJ2-7	TRBV11-3	NA	CASSSPRDGFPYEQYF	TGTGCCAGCAGCTCCCCTCGCGACGGTTTCCCCTACGAGCAGTACTTC
few	TRBJ2-1	TRBV29-1	NA	CSVVTGDYNEQFF	TGCAGCGTTGTTACAGGTGACTACAATGAGCAGTTCTTC
many	TRBJ2-1	TRBV20-1	TRBD2	CSARSGLVLEQFF	TGCAGTGCTAGATCCGGACTAGTCCTTGAGCAGTTCTTC
few	TRBJ2-2	TRBV4-2	TRBD2	CASSQDTWRSSGGASGELFF	TGTGCCAGCAGCCAAGATACGTGGCGGAGTAGCGGGGGGGCGAGCGGGGAGCTGTTTTTT
few	TRBJ2-1	TRBV10-3	NA	CATVKYNEQFF	TGTGCCACTGTGAAATACAATGAGCAGTTCTTC
NA	TRBJ1-4	TRBV7-6	NA	CASSLLMGVTNEKLFF	TGTGCCAGCAGCCTCTTGATGGGGGTGACTAATGAAAAACTGTTTTTT
many	TRBJ1-6	TRBV12-3/TRBV12-4	NA	CASSFSTGINSPLHF	TGTGCCAGCAGTTTTTCGACAGGAATAAATTCACCCCTCCACTTT
few	TRBJ1-4	TRBV12-3/TRBV12-4	TRBD1	CASSLGTGSTNEKLFF	TGTGCCAGCAGCTTGGGGACAGGGTCGACTAATGAAAAACTGTTTTTC
NA	TRBJ2-3	TRBV20-1	TRBD2	CSANLAGGADTQYF	TGCAGTGCCAATCTAGCGGGAGGAGCAGATACGCAGTATTTT
NA	TRBJ2-2	TRBV5-1	NA	CASSLDPFANTGELFF	TGCGCCAGCAGCTTGGATCCTTTCGCAAACACCGGGGAGCTGTTTTTT
NA	TRBJ1-1	TRBV11-2	TRBD1	CASSPRQGRTEAFF	TGTGCCAGCAGCCCTCGACAGGGCCGGACTGAAGCTTTCTTT
many	TRBJ2-1	TRBV5-6	TRBD2	CASSFIASGNRRNEQFF	TGTGCCAGCAGCTTCATCGCTAGCGGCAATCGACGGAATGAGCAGTTCTTC
NA	TRBJ2-7	TRBV9	TRBD1	CASSDRTGSHEQYF	TGTGCCAGCAGCGACCGGACAGGGTCCCACGAGCAGTACTTC
few	TRBJ2-1	TRBV20-1	TRBD2	CSASSTSGGNNEQFF	TGCAGTGCTAGCTCTACTAGCGGAGGCAACAATGAGCAGTTCTTC
NA	TRBJ1-4	TRBV3-1	NA	CASSQGALNEKLFF	TGTGCCAGCAGCCAAGGGGCCTTAAATGAAAAACTGTTTTTT
few	TRBJ2-1	TRBV5-5	TRBD2	CASSSSGLNEQFF	TGTGCCAGCAGCTCCTCGGGACTAAATGAGCAGTTCTTC
NA	TRBJ2-5	TRBV9	TRBD2	CASSLTAGAVQETQYF	TGTGCCAGCAGCCTAACAGCGGGAGCCGTCCAAGAGACCCAGTACTTC
NA	TRBJ2-7	TRBV20-1	TRBD2	CSAKGTSGHEQYF	TGCAGTGCCAAAGGGACTAGCGGGCACGAGCAGTACTTC
NA	TRBJ1-2	TRBV7-9	NA	CASSSDYIRRYTF	TGTGCCAGCAGCTCCGACTACATCCGTCGGTACACCTTC
few	TRBJ2-7	TRBV5-1	NA	CASSLDSGSYEQYF	TGCGCCAGCAGCTTGGACAGCGGTTCCTACGAGCAGTACTTC
NA	TRBJ2-1	TRBV10-3	TRBD1	CAIRGQEAPGREQFF	TGTGCCATCAGGGGACAGGAGGCCCCCGGGCGTGAGCAGTTCTTC
many	TRBJ1-1	TRBV12-3/TRBV12-4	NA	CASSLTTNTEAFF	TGTGCCAGCAGTTTGACAACGAACACTGAAGCTTTCTTT
NA	TRBJ2-1	TRBV5-1	NA	CASSFGQGTYGRSEQFF	TGCGCCAGCAGCTTTGGGCAGGGGACCTACGGGCGATCTGAGCAGTTCTTC
NA	TRBJ2-7	TRBV7-9	NA	CASSLAQGLADEQYF	TGTGCCAGCAGCTTAGCGCAAGGTCTAGCCGACGAGCAGTACTTC
NA	TRBJ1-6	TRBV5-1	NA	CASSLQDNDNSPLHF	TGCGCCAGCAGCTTACAGGACAACGATAATTCACCCCTCCACTTT
few	TRBJ1-3	TRBV29-1	NA	CSVTVRVGSGNTIYF	TGCAGCGTTACTGTCAGGGTAGGATCTGGAAACACCATATATTTT
few	TRBJ1-1	TRBV20-1	NA	CSVNRGVATEAFF	TGCAGTGTAAATCGAGGGGTGGCCACTGAAGCTTTCTTT